These T cell receptor beta chains were read from a single sample in a study of T cell clones after liver transplantation. The data were produced by immunoSEQ multiplex PCR, yet TCRdb's version contains in-frame clones alone and is incomplete. The profile shows 85,000 to 110,000 clones, about 80% of them singletons. The sample here was CD4+ T cells from blood, taken approximately 45 months after liver transplant. The origin of the receptors is a human patient who received a liver transplant. Some T cells may have come from the graft donor. Both conserved end residues are part of each CDR3. Fields, in order: clone size, D gene, J gene, V gene, CDR3 DNA, CDR3 protein. A D gene is named only where the DNA matches it firmly. Part of the rows lack a size; the others show once, few, many or a class for expanded clones.

clone_size: NA
d_call: NA
j_call: TRBJ2-2
v_call: TRBV5-1
cdr3_nt: TGCGCCAGCAGCTTCGAAGGGAAGAACACCGGGGAGCTGTTTTTT
cdr3_aa: CASSFEGKNTGELFF

clone_size: NA
d_call: NA
j_call: TRBJ1-1
v_call: TRBV11-2
cdr3_nt: TGTGCCAGCAGCTTAGTTTGGGGGGGCAGCACTGAAGCTTTCTTT
cdr3_aa: CASSLVWGGSTEAFF

clone_size: NA
d_call: NA
j_call: TRBJ2-7
v_call: TRBV4-3
cdr3_nt: TGCGCCAGCAGCCAAGATTTTGGACATTCCCCGAACGAGCAGTACTTC
cdr3_aa: CASSQDFGHSPNEQYF

clone_size: NA
d_call: NA
j_call: TRBJ1-2
v_call: TRBV9
cdr3_nt: TGTGCCAGCAGCGTAGGCCCGGCCCTCTATGGCTACACCTTC
cdr3_aa: CASSVGPALYGYTF

clone_size: NA
d_call: NA
j_call: TRBJ2-4
v_call: TRBV7-9
cdr3_nt: TGTGCCAGCAGCTTTTGGGGATCCCACCTAGGCAAAAACATTCAGTACTTC
cdr3_aa: CASSFWGSHLGKNIQYF

clone_size: NA
d_call: TRBD1
j_call: TRBJ1-1
v_call: TRBV18
cdr3_nt: TGTGCCAGCTCACCAAGGTCGGGTGGACAGGGGAGCATGAACACTGAAGCTTTCTTT
cdr3_aa: CASSPRSGGQGSMNTEAFF

clone_size: NA
d_call: NA
j_call: TRBJ1-2
v_call: TRBV7-8
cdr3_nt: TGTGCCAGCAGCTTAGCGCAGGGGATCCACTATGGCTACACCTTC
cdr3_aa: CASSLAQGIHYGYTF

clone_size: NA
d_call: TRBD1
j_call: TRBJ1-4
v_call: TRBV19
cdr3_nt: TGTGCCAGTAGGCAACAGGGGGCGTTTGAAAAACTGTTTTTT
cdr3_aa: CASRQQGAFEKLFF

clone_size: NA
d_call: TRBD2
j_call: TRBJ2-2
v_call: TRBV19
cdr3_nt: TGTGCCACACATAGCGGGGCCGCGAACACCGGGGAGCTGTTTTTT
cdr3_aa: CATHSGAANTGELFF

clone_size: NA
d_call: NA
j_call: TRBJ1-6
v_call: TRBV6-5
cdr3_nt: TGTGCCAGCGGTAGCGATAGCTCCTATAATTCACCCCTCCACTTT
cdr3_aa: CASGSDSSYNSPLHF

clone_size: NA
d_call: NA
j_call: TRBJ2-4
v_call: TRBV15
cdr3_nt: TGTGCCACCAGCAACGGCGGACAGCAAAACATTCAGTACTTC
cdr3_aa: CATSNGGQQNIQYF

clone_size: NA
d_call: TRBD1
j_call: TRBJ1-1
v_call: TRBV28
cdr3_nt: TGTGCCAGCAGCGGGACAGACCTAGGGAGGGCTTTCTTT
cdr3_aa: CASSGTDLGRAFF

clone_size: NA
d_call: NA
j_call: TRBJ1-1
v_call: TRBV11-2
cdr3_nt: TGTGCCAGCAGCTTAGACTCTGAAGCTTTCTTT
cdr3_aa: CASSLDSEAFF

clone_size: once
d_call: NA
j_call: TRBJ2-5
v_call: TRBV19
cdr3_nt: TGTGCCAGTAGTCGACTAGATCATACAGGGTGGAGGGGTTGGTTGATTCGTATCCAAGAGACCCAGTACTTC
cdr3_aa: CASSRLDHTGWRGWLIRIQETQYF

clone_size: NA
d_call: NA
j_call: TRBJ1-4
v_call: TRBV7-9
cdr3_nt: TGTGCCAGCAGCTACCCAGCGAGGGGCCGAAATGAAAAACTGTTTTTT
cdr3_aa: CASSYPARGRNEKLFF

clone_size: NA
d_call: NA
j_call: TRBJ2-7
v_call: TRBV28
cdr3_nt: TGTGCCAGCAATCAGATAGGGAGCTCCTACGAGCAGTACTTC
cdr3_aa: CASNQIGSSYEQYF